These T cell receptor beta chains were read from a single sample in a study of CD8 T cells in ankylosing spondylitis. MiXCR was run by TCRdb on the 5' RACE reads, yielding one entry per CDR3 protein. The data show around 440,000 distinct CDR3 sequences, with over 15% seen just once and approximately 0.93% held by the top ten. Sequencing was done on a sample of blood, either unsorted or a sorted T cell fraction (not recorded which). The source of these receptors is a male donor with ankylosing spondylitis. The CDR3 runs from the conserved cysteine through the conserved F or W. D genes are given only for firm matches. The size field is filled for only some rows; it gives once, few, many or a size class.

d_gene,abundance,v_gene,j_gene,CDR3aa,CDR3nt
.,few,TRBV20-1,TRBJ2-1,CSARDPAISYNEQFF,TGCAGTGCTAGAGATCCCGCTATCTCCTACAATGAGCAGTTCTTC
.,many,TRBV12-3/TRBV12-4,TRBJ1-1,CASSLGREAFF,TGTGCCAGCAGTTTGGGGCGTGAAGCTTTCTTT
TRBD2,.,TRBV20-1,TRBJ2-2,CSARTSPGELFF,TGCAGTGCTCGGACTAGTCCCGGGGAGCTGTTTTTT
.,.,TRBV3-1,TRBJ2-1,CASSRTLKWGPSNEQFF,TGTGCCAGCAGCCGCACTCTCAAGTGGGGCCCCTCCAATGAGCAGTTCTTC
.,few,TRBV28,TRBJ1-2,CASTAVGGYTF,TGTGCCAGCACCGCCGTTGGAGGCTACACCTTC
.,.,TRBV28,TRBJ1-5,CATRGTHNQPQHF,TGTGCGACAAGGGGAACCCACAATCAGCCCCAGCATTTT
TRBD1,many,TRBV6-1,TRBJ1-6,CASSLQGVYYYNSPLHF,TGTGCCAGCAGCCTACAGGGGGTCTACTACTATAATTCACCCCTCCACTTT
.,once,TRBV11-2,TRBJ1-3,CASSPTTGGDTIYF,TGTGCCAGCAGCCCTACCACCGGGGGCGACACCATATATTTT
.,few,TRBV29-1,TRBJ2-5,CSAGTYQETQYF,TGCAGCGCAGGGACCTACCAAGAGACCCAGTACTTC
TRBD1,.,TRBV12-3/TRBV12-4,TRBJ1-5,CASSRPGDRERGNQPQHF,TGTGCCAGCAGCCGACCGGGGGACAGGGAAAGGGGCAATCAGCCCCAGCATTTT
TRBD1,.,TRBV6-2/TRBV6-3,TRBJ1-1,CASSLTGGKVEAFF,TGTGCCAGCAGTTTAACAGGGGGGAAAGTTGAAGCTTTCTTT
.,.,TRBV20-1,TRBJ2-1,CSAVVLHEQFF,TGCAGTGCTGTCGTACTACATGAGCAGTTCTTC
TRBD1,.,TRBV7-3,TRBJ2-5,CASSLDRAGETQYF,TGTGCCAGCAGCTTGGACAGGGCAGGGGAGACCCAGTACTTC
.,.,TRBV29-1,TRBJ2-6,CSVEGNRFSGANVLTF,TGCAGCGTTGAGGGGAACCGATTCTCTGGGGCCAACGTCCTGACTTTC
.,.,TRBV20-1,TRBJ1-5,CSASSRGAGQPQHF,TGCAGTGCTAGCTCTAGGGGCGCGGGTCAGCCCCAGCATTTT
.,few,TRBV12-3/TRBV12-4,TRBJ2-3,CASKGDFRGSTDTQYF,TGTGCCAGCAAGGGGGATTTTCGGGGCAGCACAGATACGCAGTATTTT
.,few,TRBV10-3,TRBJ1-3,CAITPRASGNTIYF,TGTGCCATCACCCCCAGGGCCTCTGGAAACACCATATATTTT
.,many,TRBV7-7,TRBJ2-3,CASSDTLGDTQYF,TGTGCTAGCAGCGACACCCTCGGAGATACGCAGTATTTT
.,.,TRBV29-1,TRBJ2-5,CSVEGGGETQYF,TGCAGCGTTGAGGGGGGCGGAGAGACCCAGTACTTC
.,few,TRBV15,TRBJ1-6,CATSRDRDKISPLHF,TGTGCCACCAGCAGGGACCGGGACAAAATTTCTCCCCTCCACTTT
.,.,TRBV18,TRBJ2-5,CASSTKGPTAGAETQYF,TGTGCCAGCTCCACCAAGGGACCGACGGCCGGCGCGGAGACCCAGTACTTC
TRBD2,few,TRBV4-3,TRBJ2-2,CASSRRAGGDTGELFF,TGCGCCAGCAGCCGGCGCGCGGGAGGCGACACCGGGGAGCTGTTTTTT
.,few,TRBV14,TRBJ2-6,CASTDSGANVLTF,TGTGCCAGCACGGACTCTGGGGCCAACGTCCTGACTTTC
.,few,TRBV4-3,TRBJ2-1,CASSQDLTPYNEQFF,TGCGCCAGCAGCCAAGATTTGACACCGTACAATGAGCAGTTCTTC
TRBD1,.,TRBV27,TRBJ1-1,CASSLMGQGITEAFF,TGTGCCAGCAGTTTAATGGGACAGGGGATCACTGAAGCTTTCTTT
.,many,TRBV7-2,TRBJ2-7,CASSLESSYEQYF,TGCGCCAGCAGCTTGGAGAGCTCCTACGAGCAGTACTTC
.,many,TRBV4-1,TRBJ2-1,CASSLQPPGHMGNEQFF,TGCGCCAGCAGCCTACAGCCGCCGGGCCATATGGGGAATGAGCAGTTCTTC
.,few,TRBV20-1,TRBJ2-5,CSARGNREWETQYF,TGCAGTGCTAGGGGGAACAGGGAGTGGGAGACCCAGTACTTC
.,few,TRBV4-1,TRBJ1-2,CASSQEGQVYGYTF,TGCGCCAGCAGCCAAGAGGGCCAGGTCTATGGCTACACCTTC
TRBD1,few,TRBV27,TRBJ2-7,CASSHTGTGSYEQYF,TGTGCCAGCAGCCACACCGGGACAGGCTCCTACGAGCAGTACTTC
.,.,TRBV5-1,TRBJ2-1,CASSLSGGGGTYNEQFF,TGCGCCAGCAGCTTGAGTGGGGGAGGGGGCACCTACAATGAGCAGTTCTTC
.,.,TRBV5-8,TRBJ2-7,CASSRTRDISYEQYF,TGTGCCAGCAGCCGTACCCGGGACATCTCCTACGAGCAGTACTTC
TRBD1,.,TRBV29-1,TRBJ2-1,CSVHRGNEQFF,TGCAGCGTTCACAGGGGGAATGAGCAGTTCTTC
TRBD1,.,TRBV7-2,TRBJ2-5,CASSRGIQDRGLQYF,TGTGCCAGCAGCCGCGGAATACAGGACAGGGGGCTCCAGTACTTC
TRBD2,few,TRBV20-1,TRBJ2-3,CSAGRLAGDTQYF,TGCAGTGCTGGGAGACTAGCAGGAGATACGCAGTATTTT
.,few,TRBV10-3,TRBJ1-2,CASEPGTLANYGYTF,TGTGCCAGCGAACCCGGGACGCTAGCTAACTATGGCTACACCTTC
TRBD2,many,TRBV12-3/TRBV12-4,TRBJ2-1,CASSFTGLAGGESSYNEQFF,TGTGCCAGCAGTTTCACGGGACTAGCGGGAGGGGAAAGCTCCTACAATGAGCAGTTCTTC